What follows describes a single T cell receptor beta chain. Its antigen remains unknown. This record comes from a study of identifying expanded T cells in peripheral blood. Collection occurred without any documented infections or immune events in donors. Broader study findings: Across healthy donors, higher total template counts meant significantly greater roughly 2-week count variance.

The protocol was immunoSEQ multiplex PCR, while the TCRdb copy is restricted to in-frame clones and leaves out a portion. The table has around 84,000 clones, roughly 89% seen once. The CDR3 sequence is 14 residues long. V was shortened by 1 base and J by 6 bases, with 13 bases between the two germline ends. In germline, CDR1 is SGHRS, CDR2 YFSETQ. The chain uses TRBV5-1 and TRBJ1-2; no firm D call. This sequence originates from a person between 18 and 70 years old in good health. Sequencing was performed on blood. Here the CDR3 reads CASSLNTGSDGYTF. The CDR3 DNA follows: TGCGCCAGCAGCTTGAACACGGGATCTGATGGCTACACCTTC.